Described below is a single TCR beta chain sequence and its context. Antigen unknown. This sample is part of a study of blood T cells in healthy people across ages. CDR1 is SGDLS and CDR2 is YYNGEE in the germline V gene. The CDR3 contains 15 residues. The study's findings and limits: Using unsorted PBMCs precluded a conclusive naive versus antigen-experienced comparison.

PCR was performed a second time for 7 to 11 cycles using a sample-barcoded 5' primer and a J-beta primer mix. Via MiXCR, TCRdb re-called the 5' RACE reads, giving one row per CDR3 protein. Of about 700,000 distinct CDR3 sequences listed, less than 40% were seen once; the top ten hold 15%. This rearrangement joins TRBV9 to TRBJ2-5; 10 bases line up with TRBD2. The J call could be wrong; TRBJ2-1 is a better fit for the DNA end. The clonotype comes from a woman of 80 years or more in good health. Input material: blood. CDR3: CASSVERGGQETQFF. The CDR3 region has the DNA TGTGCCAGCAGCGTCGAGCGGGGGGGCCAGGAGACCCAGTTCTTC.